This T cell receptor (beta chain) appears in the sequencing data of a study of cytomegalovirus exposure and HLA in healthy donors. The primer mix had 60 Vbeta and 13 Jbeta primers. Method: immunoSEQ multiplex PCR; TCRdb's copy keeps in-frame clones and lacks some. Among fewer than 250,000 clones listed, around 87% were seen once. The CDR3 is 18 amino acids. V shed 0 bases and J shed 7 bases, with 22 bases lying between them. Germline lookup yields CDR1 MGHRA and CDR2 YSYEKL. Points on this clone: What it binds is unknown.

Regarding the study as a whole: Reports indicate that TCR beta sequences accurately predicted the HLA-A and HLA-B alleles of most subjects. Previously analyzed data showed that most TCR beta V segments were productive at a frequency of about 87% or about 30%.

This chain connects TRBV4-1 to TRBJ1-3; tentatively, D is TRBD1 (5 bases). Sequenced: PBMCs. This receptor was taken from a boy aged 2 to 9 in good health and CMV-seronegative. The chain's CDR3 is CASSQEVGKGVGRNTIYF. The DNA of the CDR3 is TGCGCCAGCAGCCAAGAAGTTGGTAAAGGGGTCGGACGGAACACCATATATTTT.